This paragraph reports one TCR beta chain. Its matching antigen is unknown. The data were taken from a study of T cell responses to AZD1222 COVID-19 vaccine. Study context: The study pooled second doses at about 4 or about 12 weeks.

Produced via immunoSEQ multiplex PCR; TCRdb's table is partial and in-frame only. Found here are approximately 110,000 clones, roughly 90% of them singletons; the top ten hold around 4.5%. CDR3 length equals 15 residues. In germline, CDR1 is SGHTA, CDR2 FQGNSA. V trimming: 3 bases; J trimming: 3 bases; junction bases outside the gene matches: 3. Findings and caveats of the study: Two AZD1222 doses significantly raised spike-specific TCR breadth and depth over controls. Vaccine-associated CD4 TCRs spanned spike, dominant at 160-218 and 743-854. Nearly half of spike-specific TCRs reportedly target unmutated variant regions.

Sequencing was performed on peripheral blood, taken on day 0 of AZD1222 vaccination. This TCR was sampled from an adult in good health. The J gene is TRBJ2-1, the V gene TRBV7-2; 9 bases are a match to TRBD1. DNA for the CDR3: TGTGCCAGCAGCTTGAGGACAGGGGACTACAATGAGCAGTTCTTC. Its translation: CASSLRTGDYNEQFF. Drawing the rest from reference TRBV7-2 and TRBJ2-1, the complete variable domain is GAGVSQSPSNKVTEKGKDVELRCDPISGHTALYWYRQSLGQGLEFLIYFQGNSAPDKSGLPSDRFSAERTGGSVSTLTIQRTQQEDSAVYLCASSLRTGDYNEQFFGPGTRLTVL.